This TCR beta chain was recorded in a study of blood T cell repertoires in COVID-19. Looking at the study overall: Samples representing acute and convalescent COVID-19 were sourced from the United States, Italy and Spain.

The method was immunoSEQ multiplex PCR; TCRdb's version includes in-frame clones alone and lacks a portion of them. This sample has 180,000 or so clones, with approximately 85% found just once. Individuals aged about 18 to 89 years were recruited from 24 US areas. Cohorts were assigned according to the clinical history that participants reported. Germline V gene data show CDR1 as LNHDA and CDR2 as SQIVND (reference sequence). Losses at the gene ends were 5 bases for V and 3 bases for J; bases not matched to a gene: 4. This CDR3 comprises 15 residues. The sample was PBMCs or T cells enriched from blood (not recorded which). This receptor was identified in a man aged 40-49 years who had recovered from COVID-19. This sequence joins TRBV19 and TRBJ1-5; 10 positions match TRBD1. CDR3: CASSPGQGDNQPQHF. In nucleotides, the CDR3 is TGTGCCAGTAGTCCCGGACAGGGGGACAATCAGCCCCAGCATTTT.